This T cell receptor beta chain was obtained from a study of cytomegalovirus exposure and HLA in healthy donors (dated by TCRdb to the late 2010s). About the study as a whole: An earlier analysis of approximately 600 of the donors reported more than 250 Gb of sequence data and more than 90 million unique TCR beta sequences from roughly 180 million T cells. Class I and class II HLA loci were covered by the typing at four-digit resolution. The later analysis used no new phenotypic data to find candidate immune exposures, relying instead on TCR beta sequences and their occurrence across donors. The study aimed to test whether cataloging public T cell receptors could reveal signatures of past pathogen exposure. The study profiled the T cell repertoires of under 700 subjects by immunosequencing and related them to cytomegalovirus serostatus. Alongside the repertoire data, information on donor age, sex, ethnicity and CMV serostatus was compiled. A later analysis re-examined previously published TCR beta repertoires from roughly 720 donors and added high-resolution HLA genotyping to investigate patterns of TCR occurrence. About 310 gigabases of sequencing data and tens of millions of unique TCR sequences were included in an early release covering about 700 HLA-typed donors. Among approximately 370 genotyped donors of the cohort, an average of around 250,000 unique TCR beta nucleotide sequences was sequenced per donor, of which about 18% were non-productive. An earlier analysis of approximately 630 of the donors applied high-throughput TCR beta sequencing to assess whether each TCR beta V gene segment acted as functional or pseudogenic. All discovery cohort repertoires had been generated using a single sequencing platform. Typing coverage varied by locus: roughly 629-640 donors for A, B, C, DRB1 and DQB1; around 560 for DQA1; 606 for DPA1; around 490 for DPB1. Of the approximately 400 genotyped donors, 75% to 85% were placed in the genetic ancestry cluster associated with self-reported Caucasian donors. Because of strong linkage in the cohort, 4 to 6 DR-DQ haplotypes were treated as single units for association and clustering. In addition to the first cohort of several hundred subjects, a separate validation cohort of approximately 130 different subjects was used. To predict cytomegalovirus infection status, the study combined high-throughput TCR immunosequencing, statistical association of individual TCRs with disease status, and machine learning. A later genetic analysis used genome-wide SNP genotypes for about 55% of the 666 donors, treating that subset as a discovery cohort. The paper's findings and limits, for the study overall: In an earlier analysis of some 500 of the donors, most TCR beta V segments appeared in productive rearrangements about 87% or about 30% of the time, broadly matching IMGT annotations. A later analysis found that HLA-associated TCR beta chains were more clonally expanded and had lower generation probabilities than equally common non-associated chains. A few of the identified cytomegalovirus-associated TCR beta chains were confirmed in vitro to be specific for cytomegalovirus antigens. In a later analysis, several top co-occurrence clusters were reported to appear linked to parvovirus B19, influenza, CMV and Epstein-Barr virus. The cohort was sequenced for TCR beta chains only, and without alpha or paired-chain data the features that could be detected were limited. A later analysis associated roughly 17,000 TCR beta sequences with specific HLA alleles at a false discovery rate of 0.05. A later analysis found that TCR association rates varied across HLA loci, with DRB1 alleles showing the most associated TCRs and HLA-C alleles the fewest. In a later analysis, most CMV-associated TCR beta chains were found to appear HLA-restricted, with HLA associations seemingly driven largely by CMV exposure. A cluster of highly shared sequence variants was judged likely to represent a technical artifact of the sequencing pipeline. When HLA alleles, especially DR and DQ, strongly co-occurred, TCR associations were difficult to assign to individual alleles. Correlated functional status among segregating V segments might be attributable to linkage disequilibrium, but an unknown experimental factor could not be ruled out. Because counts were too low, fewer than 20 rarely observed V segments, including chromosome 9 orphons, were excluded from the earlier analysis of 587 of the donors. In a later genetic analysis, a missense DCLRE1C variant was associated with V-gene and J-gene trimming of TCR beta chains, and the association was replicated in an independent cohort. A further reported finding was that TCR beta sequences accurately predicted the HLA-A and HLA-B alleles for most subjects in the first cohort. Most TCR sequences were observed very rarely across donors, whereas some public TCRs were present in many individuals. Cytomegalovirus status was reported to be diagnosed by the classifier with high specificity and sensitivity in both the original and validation cohorts. The authors suggested that the approach could potentially be generalized to other disease states and immunological phenotypes. A later genetic analysis reported fewer N-insertions in productive TCRs among donors in an Asian-associated ancestry cluster than the roughly 700-donor mean. Because HLA typing was missing for some donors at each locus, association tests included only the typed subset. Immune exposure information for the cohort was limited to CMV serostatus. Presence/absence analyses assumed roughly uniform sequencing depth across donors, an assumption that may not hold. A total of about 150 TCR beta chains were listed by the study as associated with cytomegalovirus.

Remarks on this clone: Its antigen remains unidentified. No much larger clonotype is one base removed from it; base qualities were not supplied.

Library generation was performed with the immunoSEQ multiplex PCR assay. The multiplex PCR relied on a mix of 60 forward primers for TCR Vbeta segments and 13 reverse primers for TCR Jbeta segments. Amplification of the CDR3 region of rearranged TCR beta genes was performed with a multiplex PCR assay on genomic DNA. The Illumina HiSeq System was used to sequence the amplified TCR beta libraries as 87-base-pair reads. The study's own analysis went as follows. Across the 500 to 750 repertoires, a later analysis counted 60 million to 90 million unique TCR beta chains, roughly 11 million of which were shared by at least two donors. Raw reads were error-corrected and collapsed into unique sequences by a nearest-neighbor algorithm in which closely related sequences were merged to remove PCR and sequencing errors. Alignment of CDR3 sequences to IMGT reference sequences was used to assign V, D and J gene segments. For a sequence to be retained, at least a six-nucleotide match to both a V gene segment and a J gene segment was required. A rearrangement counted as productive if the CDR3 had no stop codons and remained in frame with V and J, and every other rearrangement counted as non-productive. CDR3 was defined according to IMGT convention as the region running from the second conserved V-encoded cysteine to the conserved J-encoded phenylalanine. Sequences without an unambiguous match to a single V gene segment were excluded from the earlier analysis of about 640 of the donors. An earlier analysis of approximately 590 of the donors classified V segments as functional when productive rearrangements were above 56.7% and as segregating when the standard deviation between donors was above 5%. To diagnose cytomegalovirus status from the catalog of TCR beta chain sequences, a statistical classification framework was built. A later analysis assigned V and J genes by comparing TCR nucleotide sequences with IMGT/GENE-DB human TR gene sequences. In a later analysis, CDR3 sequences and most-parsimonious VDJ recombination scenarios were assigned using the TCRdist pipeline. In a later analysis, every TCR beta chain was defined by the combination of its CDR3 amino acid sequence and its V-gene family, and reads without a unique V-gene family were dropped. In a later analysis, several hundred highly shared, low-generation-probability nucleotide sequences were removed to address suspected cross-contamination and a sequencing artifact. In a later analysis, a clonal expansion index for each public chain was calculated from normalized within-repertoire ranks of inferred template counts. In a later analysis, generation probabilities were computed with a VDJ recombination model fitted to out-of-frame rearrangements, and the resulting probabilities were checked against IGoR. A later analysis scored TCR-TCR, TCR-HLA and TCR-CMV co-occurrence with hypergeometric tests, applying a repertoire-size bias correction to TCR pairs. In a later analysis, false discovery rates were estimated by permuting HLA or CMV assignments 20 times. A later analysis grouped co-occurring TCRs with DBSCAN, adding TCRdist sequence similarity when clustering within HLA-allele-positive subsets. Repertoires with fewer than 30,000 or more than 120,000 public chains were left out of co-occurrence clustering, as were about 5 repertoires with anomalous nucleotide sharing. TCRdb mirrors the immuneACCESS table, restricted to in-frame sequences. Some clones are absent from its copies; in checked studies, under half trace to an unresolved V gene, and the reason for the others is unknown. The V and J calls and clone size are taken from that table; D and trimming were inferred from the DNA. The sample has some 180,000 clones on record, approximately 80% of them singletons. Jointly, the top ten make up around 3.5% of the sample.

In total, 500 to 700 healthy bone marrow donors made up the cohort. At the time of sampling, all cohort members were nominally healthy, though unrecorded immune exposures were likely present. The donor was CMV seropositive and was included in the group of 250 to 350 seropositive cohort members. A peripheral blood sample was provided by each donor, and peripheral blood mononuclear cells were used for TCR beta sequencing. Genomic DNA was extracted from the blood cell samples with the Qiagen DNeasy Blood Extraction Kit. Sequenced sample: PBMCs. This clonotype was obtained from a middle-aged man in good health and CMV-seropositive.

This receptor has the CDR3 CASRDTGTGAYEQYF. The sequenced DNA: TGTGCCAGCAGGGACACCGGGACAGGCGCCTACGAGCAGTACTTC. The rearranged chain carries TRBV6-1 and TRBJ2-7, with 8 bases in between that match TRBD1. The CDR3, from cysteine to phenylalanine, totals 15 residues. Left in the record is the CDR3 DNA by itself, 45 bases read in frame from the first base. Via the germline V gene, CDR1 is MNHNS and CDR2 SASEGT. At the junction V is shortened by 6 bases and J by 2 bases; bases outside the gene matches: 9.